Given below is one T cell receptor beta chain in context. Its antigen is not known. Compared with germline, one end of the junction differs, possibly owing to a read error. The method was immunoSEQ multiplex PCR; TCRdb's version includes in-frame clones alone and lacks a portion of them. Here the sample spans about 870,000 clones, around 92% being singletons. The data were obtained in a study of shared clonotypes between healthy human individuals. Findings of the study overall: Roughly 5% of naive CD4 clonotypes were shared across a few donors. Sharing of clonotypes among donors was expected to vary with sequencing depth. Rarefaction curves obtained for sorted subsets showed sequencing incomplete despite large depth.

Terminally differentiated effector memory CD45RA+ cells were left out of the naive CD8 fraction, which was CD45RO-negative and positively selected for CCR7. The CDR3 runs 15 residues. Germline V gene sequence: CDR1 SGHTA, CDR2 FQGTGA. The chain joins TRBV7-3 to TRBJ1-2, with D tentatively TRBD1 (5 bases). The clonotype was recovered from a man aged 25-45 years in good health. Specimen: naive CD8+ T cells sorted from blood. CDR3 protein: CASSLDPGGTEPSAF. The CDR3 DNA reads as TGTGCCAGCAGCTTAGATCCTGGGGGGACCGAACCTTCGGCCTTC.